This T cell receptor (beta chain) was recorded in a study of blood T cell repertoires in COVID-19. The wider study: Sites across the United States, Italy and Spain contributed samples from acute and convalescent COVID-19. From T cells, B-cell-depleted T cells, or PBMCs came the material, which was cDNA or gDNA.

Seattle's enrolled individuals joined amid active infection and were then monitored longitudinally. Germline values: CDR1 MNHEY, CDR2 SVGEGT. V trimming: 5 bases; J trimming: 2 bases; junction bases outside the gene matches: 1. This CDR3 is built from 14 residues. As processed by the authors: Nucleated cell number was recorded as an estimate derived from reference gene primer amplification. TCRdb's table, derived via immunoSEQ multiplex PCR, lists solely in-frame clones and lacks some. The D gene and trimming were derived from the DNA, and the V and J assignments and clone size from that table. The data contain some 110,000 clones, approximately 89% of them seen just once; the ten biggest clones take up around 3%.

The chain links TRBV6-2 or TRBV6-3 to TRBJ2-7, with 12 bases lining up with TRBD2. The sequence was obtained from a woman of 80 years or more with COVID-19, enrolled during active disease. Source material: peripheral blood. The CDR3 nucleotides read TGTGCCAGCAGTCTAGCGGGAGGGCCCTACGAGCAGTACTTC. Amino acid sequence: CASSLAGGPYEQYF.